This T cell receptor (beta chain) was sequenced during a study of T-cell reconstitution after alpha-beta-depleted transplantation in children. This clonotype was detected once. Its antigen is not identified. General study points: When one year had passed after transplant, most T-cell counts and diversity came from newly produced T cells.

Preparing the TCRbeta library involved the use of unique molecular identifiers. Using its own MiXCR run on the PCR reads, TCRdb lists one record per CDR3 protein. The sample holds fewer than 550,000 distinct CDR3 sequences, roughly 11% seen once. The CDR3 covers 18 residues. The origin of this receptor is a female patient aged 2 to 10 who had a stem cell transplant for aplastic anemia, so the T cells may come from the graft donor. This sample comprised PBMCs, mostly from graft donor cells, obtained 180 days after TCRalphabeta/CD19-depleted stem cell transplant. The genes are TRBV12-3 or TRBV12-4 and TRBJ2-1; 11 nucleotides line up with TRBD2. Here the CDR3 DNA reads TGTACCTGCAGTTTAGCCCTCATAGCGGGAGGGGACCACAATGAGCAGTTCTTC. The encoded protein is CTCSLALIAGGDHNEQFF.